This T cell receptor beta chain originates from a study of blood T cell repertoires in COVID-19 (TCRdb year 2020). About the study as a whole: The collaborator samples originated in the United States, Italy and Spain and spanned the acute and convalescent phases of COVID-19. Where available, HLA class I and class II types were obtained from metadata supplied by the sample provider rather than from assay-based typing. Subjects who had been exposed to COVID-19, were actively infected with it, or had recovered from it provided the deeply sampled blood TCRbeta repertoires that made up the dataset. The repertoires were released in a freely available public database intended as a resource for research on the immune response to SARS-CoV-2. The sample metadata nearly always contained a de-identified subject ID, COVID-19 status, age in years and sex. The prospective study material was composed of cDNA or gDNA derived from T cells, B-cell-depleted T cells, or PBMCs. Samples were obtained from the ongoing ImmuneRACE study (first 160 participants) and from about 1,300 subjects provided by 6 global collaborators.

The collaborating institutions used their own protocols to collect whole blood in K2EDTA tubes. For TCRbeta analysis, collaborator samples were shipped as frozen whole blood, as isolated PBMCs, or as DNA extracted from either sample type. Results the study describes overall, beyond this receptor: The amount of clinical and demographic metadata varied by source and participant and was provided uncurated.

TCRbeta CDR3 regions were amplified from genomic DNA using the immunoSEQ Assay, a bias-controlled multiplex PCR. In the source study's methods: The number of nucleated cells in each sample was estimated from the amplification of reference gene primers within the assay. Sequence reads were collapsed and filtered to measure the absolute abundance of every unique TCRbeta CDR3 rearrangement. Productive Simpson clonality was computed per sample as the square root of Simpson's diversity index over productive rearrangements. What TCRdb holds here is the immuneACCESS table cut down to in-frame rearrangements. Part of the clones is not present; checked against another copy, under half of the missing clones reflect an unresolved V gene, and the others are unexplained. For V, J and clone size, that table is used; D and trimming come from the DNA. The table for this sample lists roughly 100,000 clones; 65% to 90% of them were counted only once. The ten largest clones add up to roughly 4% of the sample.

In the case of this clone: The target of this receptor is not known. No per-base quality is available; no much larger clone lies one base away.

Spanning cysteine to phenylalanine, the CDR3 consists of 13 amino acids. Left in the record is the CDR3 DNA by itself, 39 bases read in frame from the first base. The germline V gene gives CDR1 as SGHTA and CDR2 as FQGNSA. The V and J ends are trimmed by 7 bases and 4 bases, leaving 13 bases between them. This TCR came from a man between 50 and 59 years old with acute or convalescent COVID-19. The sequencing input was peripheral blood. The rearrangement joined TRBV7-2 to TRBJ2-5; matching of 6 bases hints at TRBD2 as the D gene. Here is the DNA: TGTGCCAGCACCCTAAGGAGGGTAGAGACCCAGTACTTC. Its coded protein is CASTLRRVETQYF.